This T cell receptor beta chain was sequenced during a study of technical replicates of blood from a handful of donors. Germline V CDR1 and CDR2: MNHNS, SASEGT. The CDR3 is 16 amino acids. Trimming took 4 bases from V and 5 from J; bases not matched to a gene: 12. Produced via immunoSEQ multiplex PCR; TCRdb's table is partial and in-frame only. The sample has about 98,000 clones; about 94% are singletons. The sequenced material came from T cells isolated from PBMCs. The chain combines TRBV6-1 with TRBJ1-2; 8 bases fit TRBD1. The TCR originated in a human donor in good health. The CDR3 loop reads CASSAPGQGIGYGYTF. The CDR3 DNA follows: TGTGCCAGCAGTGCCCCCGGACAGGGAATAGGATATGGCTACACCTTC.